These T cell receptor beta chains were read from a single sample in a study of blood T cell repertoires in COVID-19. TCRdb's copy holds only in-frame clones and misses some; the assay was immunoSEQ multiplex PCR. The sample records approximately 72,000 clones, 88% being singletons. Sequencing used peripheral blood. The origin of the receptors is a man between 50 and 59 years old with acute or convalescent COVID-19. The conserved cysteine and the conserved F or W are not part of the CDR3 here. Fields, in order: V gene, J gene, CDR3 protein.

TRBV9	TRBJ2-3	ASSVQYRGTDTQY
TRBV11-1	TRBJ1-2	ASSPNRDRGVGYT
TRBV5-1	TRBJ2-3	ASSLVLAEHTDTQY
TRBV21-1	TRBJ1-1	ASSKALRGRIFTEAF
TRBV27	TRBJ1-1	ASSPGTRSLNTEAF
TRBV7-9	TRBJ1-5	ASSSREDQPQH
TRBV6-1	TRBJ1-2	ASREGTSYGYT
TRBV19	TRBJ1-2	ASSRTGGMDGYT
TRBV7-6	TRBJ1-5	ASSMTGDLNQPQH
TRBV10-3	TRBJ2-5	AISTRTGGDKETQY
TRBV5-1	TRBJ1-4	ASSGTGDSGEKLF
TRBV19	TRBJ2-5	ASSSSAGQGVKTQY
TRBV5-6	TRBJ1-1	ASSPQGSRTEAF
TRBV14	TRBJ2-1	ASSQDSPGVVYNEQF
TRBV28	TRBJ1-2	ASSLRQDGGYT
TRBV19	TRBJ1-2	ASSLKSGTQSYGYT
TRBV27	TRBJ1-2	ASRVLGGGDGYGYT
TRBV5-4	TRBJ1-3	ASSSRTINSGNTIY
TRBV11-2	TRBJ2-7	ASSPGYSLSYEQY
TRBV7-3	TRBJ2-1	ASSSSKGETYNEQF
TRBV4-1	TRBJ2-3	ASSQDLAPRLNTQY
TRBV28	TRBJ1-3	ASSGYRSGGNTIY
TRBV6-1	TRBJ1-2	ASSDRGGNTVGYT
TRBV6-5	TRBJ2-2	ASLFLARGTGELF
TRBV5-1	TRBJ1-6	ASSLAGQKMGSPLH
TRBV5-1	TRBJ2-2	ASSWGTMNTGELF
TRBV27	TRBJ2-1	ASSPRGHYNEQF
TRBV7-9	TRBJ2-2	ASSPSRDRGRSTGELF
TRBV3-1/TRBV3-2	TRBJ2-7	ASSRTGSYEQY
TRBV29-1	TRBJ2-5	SVGPRGYQETQY
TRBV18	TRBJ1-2	ASSRDRQDHYGYT
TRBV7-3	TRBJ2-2	ASSLQATNTGELF
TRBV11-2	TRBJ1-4	ASSASGTGGEKLF
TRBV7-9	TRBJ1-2	ASSYPGGILLGYT
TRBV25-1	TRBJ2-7	ASMGQNLYEQY
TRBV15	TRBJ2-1	ATSRGRDREYNEQF
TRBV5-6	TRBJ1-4	ASSLGASGGEKLF
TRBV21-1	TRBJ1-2	ASSKGAEGPSYGYT
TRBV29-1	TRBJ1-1	SAFPTATEAF
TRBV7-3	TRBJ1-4	ASSPGTGGFEKLF
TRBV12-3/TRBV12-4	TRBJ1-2	ASTVTGFDGYT
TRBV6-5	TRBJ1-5	ASRPRLSSNQPQH
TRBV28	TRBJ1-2	ASRKTGDGYT
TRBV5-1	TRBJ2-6	ASSARGRALSGANVLT
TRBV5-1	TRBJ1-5	ASSSTTGGNQPQH
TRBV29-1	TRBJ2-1	SVATQGGGNEQF
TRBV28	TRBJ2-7	ASSFNEQY
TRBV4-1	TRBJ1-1	ASSQEMRAAEAF
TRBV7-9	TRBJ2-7	ASSTNRGAYEQY
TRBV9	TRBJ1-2	ASSQAGGYGYT
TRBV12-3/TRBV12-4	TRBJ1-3	ASRLSGNTIY
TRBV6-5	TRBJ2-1	ASRRDSYNEQF
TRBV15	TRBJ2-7	ATSRDLPGQGYEQY
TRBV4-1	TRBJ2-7	ASSLNTGSSYEQY
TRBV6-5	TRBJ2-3	ASRNTGASADTQY
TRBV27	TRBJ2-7	ASSPRGRGYEQY
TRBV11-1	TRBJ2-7	ASSSTGGLSYEQY
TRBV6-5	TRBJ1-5	ASSPGTGLGPQH
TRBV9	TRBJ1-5	ASSVDGGAGNQPQH
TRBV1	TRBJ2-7	TKTLTSGGTYEQY